One and the same sample provided the 32 T cell receptor beta chains below, sequenced in a study of shared clonotypes between healthy human individuals. Some clones are missing from TCRdb's copy, which holds only in-frame ones; the method was immunoSEQ multiplex PCR. The sample yields roughly 2.5 million clones, approximately 90% seen once. Specimen: naive CD4+ T cells sorted from blood. As for subset: CD45RA+ positively selected. These receptors all come from a man aged 18 to 30 in good health.

The V gene is TRBV29-1, the J gene TRBJ2-1; no clear D. Germline V gene sequence: CDR1 SQVTM, CDR2 ANQGSEA. This CDR3 region has 11 residues. Trimming removed 8 bases from V and 9 bases from J, with 14 bases in between. In nucleotides, the CDR3 is TGCAGCCTCGTTGAGCCCGGTGAGCAGTTCTTC. Its translation is CSLVEPGEQFF.

This rearrangement joins TRBV6-5 to TRBJ2-1, with 7 bases fitting TRBD2. Germline-derived CDR1 and CDR2 are MNHEY and SVGAGI. J lost 3 bases, V lost 0 bases, and 2 bases had no gene match. The CDR3 extends over 15 amino acids. CDR3 in DNA: TGTGCCAGCAGTTACTCTAGCGGGCACTACAATGAGCAGTTCTTC. Amino acid sequence: CASSYSSGHYNEQFF.

The rearrangement links TRBV2 to TRBJ2-6, with D uncertain. The CDR3 is 13 residues long. Per the germline V gene, CDR1 is SNHLY and CDR2 is FYNNEI. V gave up 8 bases and J gave up 2 bases, with 7 bases separating them. The CDR3 region has the DNA TGTGCCAGCGTTAAAGCTGGGGCCAACGTCCTGACTTTC. Amino acid sequence: CASVKAGANVLTF.

A single count supports this clone. V and J are TRBV4-2 and TRBJ1-2; D gene unclear. Trimming shortened V by 1 base and J by 2 bases, and 17 bases separated the two germline ends. Germline V gives CDR1 LGHNA, CDR2 YNFKEQ. The CDR3 totals 17 residues. CDR3 sequence: CASSQVVSGGPNYGYTF. In DNA, the CDR3 is TGTGCCAGCAGCCAAGTGGTAAGCGGAGGGCCGAACTATGGCTACACCTTC.

The V gene is TRBV2, the J gene TRBJ1-3, with D perhaps TRBD1 (6 bases). This CDR3 has 13 residues. Trimming removed 8 bases at V and 1 base at J, with 9 bases between. The germline CDR1 and CDR2 sequences are SNHLY and FYNNEI. CDR3 sequence: CASGGQSGNTIYF. The CDR3 region has the DNA TGTGCCAGCGGAGGACAGTCTGGAAACACCATATATTTT.

The chain combines TRBV9 with TRBJ2-1; 8 bases agree with TRBD1. In germline, CDR1 is SGDLS, CDR2 YYNGEE. CDR3 length equals 16 residues. J lost 4 bases, V lost 3 bases, and 9 bases had no gene match. The CDR3 sequence is CASSATSGGTYNEQFF. The DNA for the CDR3 is TGTGCCAGCAGCGCAACCTCAGGGGGCACGTACAATGAGCAGTTCTTC.

The chain joins TRBV6-6 to TRBJ2-2; D may be TRBD2 (5 bases). V lost 0 bases to trimming and J lost 4 bases, with 12 bases between them. The CDR3 extends over 16 amino acids. The germline V gene encodes CDR1 MNHNY and CDR2 SVGAGI (reference sequence). The CDR3 nucleotides read TGTGCCAGCAGTTACTCGAGGGATGTATTCACCGGGGAGCTGTTTTTT. The encoded protein is CASSYSRDVFTGELFF.

A single count supports this clone. The chain employs TRBV29-1 and TRBJ1-6; D is undetermined. CDR1 and CDR2 from the germline V gene are SQVTM and ANQGSEA. This CDR3 spans 14 amino acids. V lost 4 bases and J 0 bases, leaving 7 bases between the germline ends. CDR3 nucleotides: TGCAGCGTTGCAATCAGCTCCTATAATTCACCCCTCCACTTT. This codes for CSVAISSYNSPLHF.

CDR3 coding DNA: TGTGCCAGCAGCCCGCTTGGGGGATATACTGAAGCTTTCTTT. The encoded protein is CASSPLGGYTEAFF. The chain carries TRBV9 and TRBJ1-1, with D possibly TRBD1 on 5 matching bases. CDR3 length: 14 amino acids. Germline-derived CDR1 and CDR2 are SGDLS and YYNGEE. Deletions cut 4 bases from V and 5 bases from J, with 15 bases between.

The CDR3 region has the DNA TGTGCCAGCAGCCCGCTCCGGGGCCTGAATTCACCCCTCCACTTT. Translation: CASSPLRGLNSPLHF. The J gene is TRBJ1-6, the V gene TRBV6-6; tentatively, D is TRBD1 (5 bases). V was shortened by 6 bases and J by 7 bases, with 16 bases between the two germline ends. This CDR3 contains 15 residues. Looked up from germline, CDR1 is MNHNY and CDR2 is SVGAGI (reference sequence).

The CDR3 spells CASSEITVSENYGYTF. CDR3 DNA sequence: TGTGCCAGCAGTGAAATTACGGTCAGTGAGAACTATGGCTACACCTTC. V usage is TRBV6-1 and J usage is TRBJ1-2; D not certain. The germline V gene encodes CDR1 MNHNS and CDR2 SASEGT. The V end lost 2 bases, the J end lost 2 bases, and 15 bases lay between the germline ends. There are 16 residues in the CDR3.

The genes are TRBV7-8 and TRBJ1-3, with unresolved D. From germline, CDR1 is SGHVS and CDR2 FQNEAQ. CDR3 size: 17 residues. V was trimmed by 1 base and J by 0 bases, leaving 13 bases between them. DNA of the CDR3: TGTGCCAGCAGCTTAGTAAGAGGGATCAGCTCTGGAAACACCATATATTTT. Translation gives CASSLVRGISSGNTIYF.

Only one count was recorded for this clone. J is TRBJ2-3 and V is TRBV2; 7 nucleotides line up with TRBD1. The V gene's germline CDR1 is SNHLY and CDR2 FYNNEI. The trim removed 6 bases at V and 6 bases at J, leaving 9 bases unmatched. The CDR3 runs to 14 residues. In DNA form, the CDR3 reads TGTGCCAGCAGCCCCGGACAGGCAGGGGATACGCAGTATTTT. Amino acid sequence: CASSPGQAGDTQYF.

The chain combines TRBV6-1 with TRBJ2-5; D is perhaps TRBD2 (7 bases). V lost 7 bases, J lost 3 bases, and 15 bases lay in between. From germline, CDR1 is MNHNS and CDR2 SASEGT. There are 14 residues in the CDR3. Here the CDR3 DNA reads TGTGCCAGCACCAGAGGGGGAGGGGAAGAGACCCAGTACTTC. This codes for CASTRGGGEETQYF.

V usage is TRBV5-1 and J usage is TRBJ2-4, with 8 bases that match TRBD2. This CDR3 has 15 residues. The germline CDR1 and CDR2 sequences are SGHRS and YFSETQ. After removal of 0 bases from V and 9 bases from J, the junction contained 8 bases not matched to a gene. The DNA for the CDR3 is TGCGCCAGCAGCTTGGAAGCGGGAGCCGGGGGCATTCAGTACTTC. Its translation: CASSLEAGAGGIQYF.

The chain carries TRBV5-1 and TRBJ2-7; D is uncertain. V lost 1 base and J 3 bases, leaving 11 bases between the germline ends. From germline, CDR1 is SGHRS and CDR2 YFSETQ. The CDR3 sequence is 14 residues long. CDR3 bases: TGCGCCAGCAGCTTGACGGTTCAGGACTACGAGCAGTACTTC. Amino acids: CASSLTVQDYEQYF.

This chain's CDR3 is CASKNRGGGDTQYF. As DNA, the CDR3 is TGTGCCAGCAAAAACCGGGGGGGCGGGGATACGCAGTATTTT. The gene calls are TRBV2 and TRBJ2-3, with 8 nucleotides matching TRBD2. Looked up from germline, CDR1 is SNHLY and CDR2 is FYNNEI. CDR3 length: 14 amino acids. J gave up 6 bases and V 7 bases, and 9 bases lay outside the gene matches.

The chain recombines TRBV23-1 with TRBJ1-2; the match to TRBD1 covers 8 bases. TRBV23-1 belongs to the ORF category, with a function that is uncertain. V was clipped by 3 bases and J by 1 base; unmatched bases: 13. This CDR3 is 18 amino acids long. The CDR3 DNA follows: TGCGCCAGCAGTCAGCGCGTCAACCACAGGGGGGTTAACTATGGCTACACCTTC. It specifies CASSQRVNHRGVNYGYTF.

This clone showed up just once. V gene TRBV11-3 combines with J gene TRBJ2-5; D ambiguous. Germline CDR1 SGHNT, CDR2 YENEEA. The ends were cut back, 2 bases at V and 3 bases at J, with 7 bases in the middle. The CDR3 extends over 13 amino acids. CDR3 protein: CASSLLTEETQYF. As DNA, the CDR3 is TGTGCCAGCAGCTTATTAACTGAAGAGACCCAGTACTTC.

The V gene is TRBV5-1, the J gene TRBJ1-1; 10 positions agree with TRBD1. The CDR3 runs to 16 residues. The V gene's germline CDR1 is SGHRS and CDR2 YFSETQ. Trimming cost V 7 bases and J 0 bases; bases outside gene matches: 9. In DNA, the CDR3 is TGCGCCAGCCGAGCCGGGACAGGGGCCATGAACACTGAAGCTTTCTTT. It encodes CASRAGTGAMNTEAFF.

The V call is TRBV2, the J call TRBJ2-3; D remains ambiguous. Trimming removed 3 bases from V and 2 bases from J, with 12 bases in between. The germline V gene encodes CDR1 SNHLY and CDR2 FYNNEI. The CDR3 has 15 amino acids. CDR3 sequence reads: CASSEFRPLTDTQYF. As DNA, the CDR3 is TGTGCCAGCAGTGAGTTCCGACCACTCACAGATACGCAGTATTTT.

The CDR3 nucleotides read TGTGCCAGCAGCTTCCCGGGACCCGGCTACGAGCAGTACTTC. It yields the protein CASSFPGPGYEQYF. This sequence joins TRBV7-2 and TRBJ2-7; D may correspond to TRBD1 or TRBD2 (5 bases each). V dropped 3 bases and J dropped 3 bases, with 12 bases sitting between them. CDR3 length equals 14 residues. CDR1 and CDR2 from the germline V gene are SGHTA and FQGNSA.

The sample holds one count of this clone. The chain joins TRBV18 to TRBJ1-5; 8 nucleotides line up with TRBD1. CDR3 length equals 15 residues. Germline V CDR1 and CDR2: KGHSH, LQKENI. V gave up 4 bases and J gave up 10 bases; unmatched junction bases: 12. The CDR3 DNA reads TGTGCCAGCTCACTCAACTCACAGGGGGAATCTCCCCAGCATTTT. This gives the protein CASSLNSQGESPQHF. Full variable domain (rest looked up from reference TRBV18 and TRBJ1-5): NAGVMQNPRHLVRRRGQEARLRCSPMKGHSHVYWYRQLPEEGLKFMVYLQKENIIDESGMPKERFSAEFPKEGPSILRIQQVVRGDSAAYFCASSLNSQGESPQHFGDGTRLSIL.

CDR3 nucleotide sequence: TGTGCCAGCAGCTTAGGATCTAGCGGGAGAAGAGATACGCAGTATTTT. Translated: CASSLGSSGRRDTQYF. The chain recombines TRBV7-2 with TRBJ2-3; TRBD2 agrees at 10 bases. Trimming at V came to 1 base and at J to 5 bases, leaving 6 bases not matched to a gene. This CDR3 region has 16 residues. Germline V gene lookup returns CDR1 SGHTA and CDR2 FQGNSA.

The chain links TRBV28 to TRBJ1-2, with a weak D call TRBD1 (5 bases). CDR1 and CDR2 from the germline V gene are MDHEN and SYDVKM. The CDR3 covers 15 residues. V lost 7 bases and J lost 3, with 18 bases in between. CDR3 sequence: CASNGARVVYYGYTF. For the CDR3, the DNA is TGTGCCAGCAACGGGGCCAGGGTGGTATACTATGGCTACACCTTC.

The chain couples TRBV5-1 to TRBJ2-7, with TRBD2 matching 7 bases. This CDR3 has 18 residues. V lost 1 base to trimming and J lost 2 bases; unmatched junction nucleotides: 15. CDR1 and CDR2 (germline): SGHRS, YFSETQ. For the CDR3, the DNA is TGCGCCAGCAGCTTGTGGGCCTCCGGGGGGAGGACTCCCTACGAGCAGTACTTC. Translation: CASSLWASGGRTPYEQYF.

The CDR3 DNA is TGCGCCAGCAGCTCAGGGACAGGGGGATCCCATAGCAATCAGCCCCAGCATTTT. It specifies CASSSGTGGSHSNQPQHF. This chain connects TRBV5-1 to TRBJ1-5, with TRBD1 matching over 11 bases. V lost 3 bases to trimming and J lost 0 bases; unmatched junction nucleotides: 8. CDR1 is SGHRS, CDR2 YFSETQ, per germline. This CDR3 has 18 residues.

The chain is built from TRBV11-2 and TRBJ1-6; 8 nucleotides agree with TRBD1. V lost 1 base, J lost 5 bases, and 1 base stayed unmatched. The CDR3 runs to 15 residues. Germline CDR1 SGHAT, CDR2 FQNNGV. CDR3 residues: CASSLGTGNNSPLHF. The DNA for the CDR3 is TGTGCCAGCAGCTTAGGGACAGGGAATAATTCACCCCTCCACTTT.

The genes are TRBV6-5 and TRBJ1-1; D perhaps matches TRBD1 (6 bases). V shed 5 bases and J shed 0 bases, with 13 bases lying between them. Germline-derived CDR1 and CDR2 are MNHEY and SVGAGI. This CDR3 contains 15 residues. The CDR3 region is CASSADSPLNTEAFF. Written as DNA, the CDR3 is TGTGCCAGCAGTGCGGACAGTCCTTTGAACACTGAAGCTTTCTTT.

The V gene is TRBV18, the J gene TRBJ2-5, with D maybe TRBD2 (6 bases). The CDR3 is made up of 16 amino acids. Germline V gene lookup returns CDR1 KGHSH and CDR2 LQKENI. Trimming removed 2 bases from V and 1 base from J, with 14 bases in between. CDR3 in amino acids: CASSPVFAGLQETQYF. CDR3 nucleotides: TGTGCCAGCTCACCAGTCTTTGCGGGGCTCCAAGAGACCCAGTACTTC.

This rearrangement joins TRBV18 to TRBJ2-3; D is unclear. The V end was cut by 1 base, the J end by 1 base, with 12 bases between. The CDR3 extends over 16 amino acids. CDR1 is KGHSH, CDR2 LQKENI, per germline. For the CDR3, the DNA is TGTGCCAGCTCACCACTCCTTGGCTTAGGCACAGATACGCAGTATTTT. Translation: CASSPLLGLGTDTQYF.

Regarding this clone: This sample also contains other DNA sequences that code for the same CDR3. The CDR3 nucleotides read TGTGCCAGCAGAGGACAGGGGAATTCACCCCTCCACTTT. Its translation: CASRGQGNSPLHF. V gene TRBV6-4 combines with J gene TRBJ1-6, with 9 bases identical to TRBD1. With 6 bases clipped from V and 7 bases from J, the junction kept 1 base outside the gene matches. Germline-derived CDR1 and CDR2 are MRHNA and SNTAGT. The CDR3 sequence is 13 residues long.